This TCR beta chain appears in the sequencing data of a study of T cell repertoires in cytomegalovirus infection (dated by TCRdb to between 2019 and 2020). About the investigation overall: Because public TCR beta signatures pointed to carriage of CMV infection together with the matching HLA type, the HLA type of each donor mattered for the analysis.

Notes on this clonotype: The specificity of this receptor is unknown. No much larger clone is present one base from it, and per-base qualities are unavailable.

Beyond this particular receptor, the publication reports: Carriers of CMV infection plus the relevant HLA type were discriminated by the cumulative frequency of public TCR beta family members in the study cohort and in an independent roughly 340-donor cohort. The ex vivo response was dominated by HLA-C-restricted CMV-specific TCR beta clonotypes, and the single most frequent clonotype in two of eight donors was supplied by these HLA-C-restricted clonotypes.

Relative to germline, V is missing 6 bases and J is missing 3 bases, with 1 base of the junction outside any gene match. The CDR3 runs 13 residues from the cysteine to the phenylalanine. Just CDR3 DNA is preserved here, 39 bases in frame from base 1. Taken from the germline V gene (reference sequence), the CDR1 and CDR2 loops are LNHDA and SQIVND. The instrument was an Illumina HiSeq 1500. The public sequencing data were trimmed at Q25 with fastp and processed into clonotypes with MiXCR by TCRdb, which kept only in-frame beta chains. Here each entry gathers all rows of one CDR3 protein and keeps the most common genes and DNA. This sample comprises about 130,000 distinct CDR3 sequences, about 24% of them detected only once. Around 32% of the sample is held by the ten biggest clonotypes.

The rearranged chain carries TRBV19 and TRBJ1-2; 10 central bases correspond to TRBD1. The TCR comes from a human donor in good health (CMV status not recorded). Some clones in this sample may be carry-over from other donors' samples. The specimen sequenced was PBMCs, sequenced either directly or after in vitro stimulation (not recorded which). Read as DNA, the sequence is TGTGCCAGTAGAGACAGGGGGCACTATGGCTACACCTTC. This sequence encodes CASRDRGHYGYTF.